This TCR beta chain was identified in a study of CD8 T cells in ankylosing spondylitis. General observations from the study: Some motif variants were previously reported in reactive arthritis synovial fluid and blood. A motif in TCR beta, a set of eight highly homologous variants, appeared characteristic of ankylosing spondylitis blood. Clones tied to disease were said to be significantly enriched in matched ankylosing spondylitis synovial fluid. With a CD8+ phenotype, disease-linked clones were relatively rare in peripheral blood.

Each TCR beta library was made by quantitative 5'-RACE that incorporated molecular barcodes. TCRdb re-called the 5' RACE reads with MiXCR, one entry per CDR3 protein. The profile shows 200,000 to 250,000 distinct CDR3 sequences, 5.5% to 7.5% of them singletons. This clonotype was picked up many times. Its target is unknown. V shed 2 bases and J shed 5 bases, with 10 bases lying between them. The CDR3 sequence is 13 residues long. Looked up from germline, CDR1 is SEHNR and CDR2 is FQNEAQ (reference sequence). This receptor was identified in a male donor with ankylosing spondylitis. V is TRBV7-9 and J is TRBJ2-7, with unresolved D. Sequenced input: blood, either unsorted or a sorted T cell fraction (not recorded which). CDR3 in amino acids: CASSLFGPNEQYF. The CDR3 DNA sequence: TGTGCCAGCAGCTTATTCGGACCTAACGAGCAGTACTTC. Drawing the rest from reference TRBV7-9 and TRBJ2-7, the complete variable domain is DTGVSQNPRHKITKRGQNVTFRCDPISEHNRLYWYRQTLGQGPEFLTYFQNEAQLEKSRLLSDRFSAERPKGSFSTLEIQRTEQGDSAMYLCASSLFGPNEQYFGPGTRLTVT.